These 24 T cell receptor beta chains originate from one sample sequenced in a study of vaccination and CD4 T cells after COVID-19. Sequenced with the Oncomine TCR Beta short-read assay was DNA taken from cultured CD4+ T cells. TCRdb re-called the PCR reads through MiXCR, storing one row per CDR3 protein. The sample holds more than 9,000 distinct CDR3 sequences; about 60% are singletons and the top ten take roughly a sixth. No cognate antigen is known for these TCRs. Treatment defined: approximately 10-day PBMC culture with coronavirus spike peptide pools or control peptides (ViraFEST assay). The sequenced material came from CD4+ T cells from blood, cultured in vitro. Source of these receptors: a human donor who had recovered from COVID-19.

The chain links TRBV19 to TRBJ1-3; D uncertain. This CDR3 has 14 residues. V was pared by 3 bases and J by 1 base, with 7 bases between. Germline V lookup: CDR1 LNHDA, CDR2 SQIVND (reference sequence). CDR3 sequence (DNA): TGTGCCAGTAGTATCCTGGCTTCTGGAAACACCATATATTTT. It specifies CASSILASGNTIYF.

The chain joins TRBV6-1 to TRBJ1-5; D gene uncertain. The germline CDR1 and CDR2 sequences are MNHNS and SASEGT. The CDR3 extends over 14 amino acids. With 5 bases removed from V and 3 bases from J, the gap between germline ends came to 11 bases. This CDR3 reads CASSQSTPNQPQHF. The CDR3 coding sequence is TGTGCCAGCAGTCAGAGCACCCCCAATCAGCCCCAGCATTTT.

This chain joins TRBV19 and TRBJ1-1, with a weak D call TRBD1 (5 bases). The CDR3 totals 14 residues. From germline, CDR1 is LNHDA and CDR2 SQIVND (reference sequence). V lost 5 bases and J lost 4, with 14 bases in between. In DNA form, the CDR3 reads TGTGCCAGTAGTCTGACGGCAGGGTCCACTGAAGCTTTCTTT. Translating it yields CASSLTAGSTEAFF. The full variable domain, in which reference TRBV19 and TRBJ1-1 provide the parts outside the CDR3, is DGGITQSPKYLFRKEGQNVTLSCEQNLNHDAMYWYRQDPGQGLRLIYYSQIVNDFQKGDIAEGYSVSREKKESFPLTVTSAQKNPTAFYLCASSLTAGSTEAFFGQGTRLTVV.

This clonotype was observed once. V is TRBV7-2 and J is TRBJ2-5; 8 bases fit TRBD1. Trimming cost V 6 bases and J 2 bases; bases outside gene matches: 2. This CDR3 has 13 amino acids. Germline V gene data show CDR1 as SGHTA and CDR2 as FQGNSA. Here the CDR3 reads CASRGTGQETQYF. CDR3 nucleotide sequence: TGTGCCAGCAGAGGGACAGGTCAAGAGACCCAGTACTTC.

This chain uses TRBV28 with TRBJ2-2; no firm D call. This CDR3 has 11 amino acids. Germline-derived CDR1 and CDR2 are MDHEN and SYDVKM. The V end was cut by 6 bases, the J end by 4 bases, with 3 bases between. CDR3 region: CASRSTGELFF. The CDR3 DNA sequence: TGTGCCAGCAGGAGCACCGGGGAGCTGTTTTTT. Filled out from reference TRBV28 and TRBJ2-2, the complete variable domain reads DVKVTQSSRYLVKRTGEKVFLECVQDMDHENMFWYRQDPGLGLRLIYFSYDVKMKEKGDIPEGYSVSREKKERFSLILESASTNQTSMYLCASRSTGELFFGEGSRLTVL.

The V gene is TRBV5-1, the J gene TRBJ2-2; D uncertain. Trimming pared 4 bases from V and 5 bases from J, leaving 6 bases between. Germline values: CDR1 SGHRS, CDR2 YFSETQ. This CDR3 has 12 residues. DNA of the CDR3: TGCGCCAGCAGCAGAGAAACCGGGGAGCTGTTTTTT. It specifies CASSRETGELFF.

In this sample, this clonotype turned up a few times. This chain uses TRBV7-9 with TRBJ1-2; the D gene is possibly TRBD1 (6 bases). Germline V gene lookup returns CDR1 SEHNR and CDR2 FQNEAQ (reference sequence). This CDR3 contains 15 residues. Trimming stripped 6 bases from V and 4 bases from J, with 18 bases between. For the CDR3, the DNA is TGTGCCAGCAGTTCCACGGGGGCGCCGACCTATGGCTACACCTTC. This encodes CASSSTGAPTYGYTF.

The V call is TRBV19, the J call TRBJ2-4; 7 bases are shared with TRBD1. CDR3 length equals 14 residues. Trimming took 6 bases from V and 2 from J; bases not matched to a gene: 4. The germline V gene has CDR1 LNHDA and CDR2 SQIVND (reference sequence). The CDR3 protein is CASSETGTKNIQYF. The DNA of the CDR3 is TGTGCCAGTAGCGAGACAGGGACCAAAAACATTCAGTACTTC.

This clonotype was recorded once. This rearrangement joins TRBV19 to TRBJ1-1; D uncertain. Germline V gives CDR1 LNHDA, CDR2 SQIVND (reference sequence). Trimming shortened V by 8 bases and J by 5 bases, and 15 bases separated the two germline ends. The CDR3 has 13 amino acids. The DNA of the CDR3 is TGTGCCAGTGTGACCCCGGGAGGGACTGAAGCTTTCTTT. Protein: CASVTPGGTEAFF.

To note about this clonotype: Compared with germline, one end of the junction differs, possibly owing to a read error. This rearrangement joins TRBV19 to TRBJ1-2; no clear D. The CDR3 runs to 13 residues. Germline V CDR1 and CDR2: LNHDA, SQIVND (reference sequence). CDR3 DNA: TGTGCCAGTAGTCTGGCAGGCATCTATGGCTACATCTTC. Translation: CASSLAGIYGYIF.

The genes are TRBV12-3 or TRBV12-4 and TRBJ2-2, with TRBD2 matching over 8 bases. J was trimmed by 7 bases and V by 3 bases; bases with no gene match: 7. The CDR3 is made up of 15 amino acids. CDR3 DNA sequence: TGTGCCAGCAGTTTTAAGACTAGCGTTGGCGGGGAGCTGTTTTTT. Residues: CASSFKTSVGGELFF.

This clonotype was counted a few times. This chain uses TRBV2 with TRBJ1-2; maybe TRBD1 (5 bases). Trimming shortened V by 6 bases and J by 4 bases, and 12 bases separated the two germline ends. The CDR3 has 13 amino acids. Germline V lookup: CDR1 SNHLY, CDR2 FYNNEI. The CDR3 DNA sequence: TGTGCCAGCAGGGCGTCCGGGGGCTATGGCTACACCTTC. Translation gives CASRASGGYGYTF. The whole variable domain, remainder taken from reference TRBV2 and TRBJ1-2, is EPEVTQTPSHQVTQMGQEVILRCVPISNHLYFYWYRQILGQKVEFLVSFYNNEISEKSEIFDDQFSVERPDGSNFTLKIRSTKLEDSAMYFCASRASGGYGYTFGSGTRLTVV.

This rearrangement joins TRBV11-2 to TRBJ1-6, with D perhaps matching TRBD1 (6 bases). CDR3 size: 15 residues. The V end was cut by 1 base, the J end by 5 bases, with 9 bases between. CDR1 SGHAT and CDR2 FQNNGV come from the germline V gene. CDR3 sequence (DNA): TGTGCCAGCAGCTTAGGAGGGACACATAATTCACCCCTCCACTTT. It encodes CASSLGGTHNSPLHF.

V and J are TRBV3-1 and TRBJ1-5, with D possibly being TRBD1 (6 bases). V lost 4 bases and J lost 0, with 13 bases in between. CDR3 length equals 16 residues. Germline CDR1 is LGHDT and CDR2 is YNNKEL (reference sequence). The CDR3 DNA sequence: TGTGCCAGCAGCCCCGGGACACCTTATAGCAATCAGCCCCAGCATTTT. Amino acid sequence: CASSPGTPYSNQPQHF.

In this sample, this clonotype turned up a few times. The chain is built from TRBV28 and TRBJ2-7; 8 bases match TRBD2. Germline trimming cut 10 bases from V and 4 bases from J; bases unmatched to any gene: 12. This CDR3 region has 14 residues. Per the germline V gene, CDR1 is MDHEN and CDR2 is SYDVKM. CDR3 DNA: TGTGCCACCCGGACTAGCCCGTTAATGTACGAGCAGTACTTC. This codes for CATRTSPLMYEQYF.

The chain joins TRBV5-8 to TRBJ2-2; TRBD1 matches 7 bases. Trimming cost V 7 bases and J 5 bases; bases outside gene matches: 17. This CDR3 spans 17 amino acids. Germline loops: CDR1 SGHTS, CDR2 YDEGEE. CDR3 region: CASRRDHRGEWTGELFF. CDR3 DNA sequence: TGTGCCAGCCGCAGAGACCACAGGGGAGAGTGGACCGGGGAGCTGTTTTTT.

This clonotype was seen only once. V is TRBV20-1 and J is TRBJ1-3; D possibly corresponds to TRBD1 (6 bases). V dropped 4 bases and J dropped 0 bases, with 13 bases sitting between them. CDR3 length: 15 amino acids. The V gene's germline CDR1 is DFQATT and CDR2 SNEGSKA (reference sequence). The CDR3 DNA is TGCAGTGCTATGGACAGCTATTTCTCTGGAAACACCATATATTTT. Translation gives CSAMDSYFSGNTIYF.

Turning to this clonotype: The junction does not match germline at one end; this may be a read error. V gene TRBV7-7 combines with J gene TRBJ2-1, with TRBD2 identical over 7 bases. This CDR3 region has 15 residues. CDR1 and CDR2 from the germline V gene are SSHAT and FNYEAQ (reference sequence). This CDR3 reads CASSLEGAGYNEQFF. Written as DNA, the CDR3 is TGTGCTAGCAGCTTAGAGGGAGCGGGGTACAATGAGCAGTTCTTC. The complete variable domain, with remaining parts taken from reference TRBV7-7 and TRBJ2-1, reads GAGVSQSPRYKVTKRGQDVTLRCDPISSHATLYWYQQALGQGPEFLTYFNYEAQPDKSGLPSDRFSAERPEGSISTLTIQRTEQRDSAMYRCASSLEGAGYNEQFFGPGTRLTVL.

This clonotype turned up a few times. The chain has TRBV2 and TRBJ1-5; D unresolved. Trimming shortened V by 1 base and J by 3 bases, and 10 bases separated the two germline ends. Germline V CDR1 and CDR2: SNHLY, FYNNEI. The CDR3 length is 15 residues. CDR3 loop: CASSEGGQPNQPQHF. In DNA form, the CDR3 reads TGTGCCAGCAGTGAAGGCGGGCAGCCCAATCAGCCCCAGCATTTT.

The V call is TRBV7-2, the J call TRBJ2-7; TRBD2 is a possible D gene (6 bases). Trimming took off 6 bases at V and 6 bases at J, with 18 bases between the two ends. This CDR3 has 14 residues. Germline loops: CDR1 SGHTA, CDR2 FQGNSA. The CDR3 nucleotides are TGTGCCAGCAGTTCGGAAGGAGGGCTCGGCGAGCAGTACTTC. As protein: CASSSEGGLGEQYF.

The J gene is TRBJ2-7, the V gene TRBV6-2 or TRBV6-3; a possible D gene is TRBD2 (7 bases). Germline V gives CDR1 MNHEY, CDR2 SVGEGT. CDR3 length: 14 amino acids. V was pared by 6 bases and J by 3 bases, with 15 bases between. The CDR3 nucleotides are TGTGCCAGCAGGGAGGGGGGACTAAACTACGAGCAGTACTTC. Its translation is CASREGGLNYEQYF.

The table lists this clonotype with a few counts. The chain combines TRBV7-8 with TRBJ2-3; possibly TRBD2 for D (6 bases). The germline V gene encodes CDR1 SGHVS and CDR2 FQNEAQ. CDR3 size: 16 residues. Trimming removed 3 bases at V and 3 bases at J, with 16 bases between. The CDR3 sequence: CASSFPRGVPTDTQYF. For the CDR3, the DNA is TGTGCCAGCAGCTTCCCACGCGGGGTTCCGACAGATACGCAGTATTTT.

The chain couples TRBV20-1 to TRBJ1-2; D is perhaps TRBD1 (5 bases). V was clipped by 1 base and J by 6 bases, with 18 bases between them. Germline loops: CDR1 DFQATT, CDR2 SNEGSKA (reference sequence). The CDR3 runs 15 residues. CDR3 region: CSARGNGGGPNGYTF. DNA for the CDR3: TGCAGTGCTAGAGGAAATGGGGGAGGCCCGAATGGCTACACCTTC.

This clonotype has a handful of counts. This chain uses TRBV7-6 with TRBJ1-2; the D is unclear. V lost 5 bases and J lost 2, with 12 bases in between. Looked up from germline, CDR1 is SGHVS and CDR2 is FNYEAQ. The CDR3 covers 14 residues. CDR3 DNA sequence: TGTGCCAGCAGCCCGAGTCGTTGGAACTATGGCTACACCTTC. Translating it yields CASSPSRWNYGYTF.